Sequencing of this T cell receptor beta chain was carried out in a study of T cell responses to AZD1222 COVID-19 vaccine. Findings and limits, study-wide: The sample set comprised mostly white British donors with more females, and clonal diversity was possibly underestimated. Per reports, nearly half of all spike-specific TCRs target regions that are unmutated in variants. AZD1222 recipients seropositive at baseline numbered only six.

Clones were sequenced by immunoSEQ multiplex PCR, and TCRdb holds only the in-frame ones, with some missing. The table records fewer than 120,000 clones, roughly 93% of them present only once. About this clone: Its antigen remains unidentified.

This TCR derives from an adult who received the AZD1222 COVID-19 vaccine. Sequences were derived from peripheral blood, sampled 28 days after the second AZD1222 dose.

In DNA, the CDR3 is TGTGCCAGCAGCGCCGTAGCTTTTTCCTACAATGAGCAGTTCTTC. Its translation: CASSAVAFSYNEQFF. The chain has TRBV11-2 and TRBJ2-1; D unresolved. Germline V gene data show CDR1 as SGHAT and CDR2 as FQNNGV. The CDR3 totals 15 residues. Trimming shortened V by 5 bases and J by 1 base, and 12 bases separated the two germline ends.